These 22 T cell receptor beta chains were all obtained from the same sample, sequenced in a study of T cells in Graves' hyperthyroidism and ophthalmopathy. The investigators amplified TCR beta CDR3 regions from RNA transcripts. An initial round of RT-PCR targeting the TCR CDR3 relied on the HTBI primer set. TCRdb processed the multiplex PCR reads anew with MiXCR; each CDR3 protein has one entry. Counted here are approximately 620,000 distinct CDR3 sequences, approximately 15% occurring once; the ten biggest clones make up roughly 3.5%. Input material: blood. The receptors were sampled from a woman aged 40 to 55 with Graves' ophthalmopathy.

CDR3 DNA: TGTGCCATCAGTGAGTCGGGACAGCAAACGGGGGAGCTGTTTTTT. Translation: CAISESGQQTGELFF. This chain connects TRBV10-3 to TRBJ2-2, with 7 bases that match TRBD1. Trimming cost V 0 bases and J 8 bases; bases outside gene matches: 6. Germline V gene data show CDR1 as ENHRY and CDR2 as SYGVKD. The CDR3 is 15 residues long.

Ten or more counts support this clonotype. The chain employs TRBV9 and TRBJ1-1; D call uncertain. The CDR3 loop spans 14 amino acids. The germline V and J ends were trimmed by 4 bases and 0 bases, with 10 bases remaining between them. Germline values: CDR1 SGDLS, CDR2 YYNGEE. The chain's CDR3 is CASSSPALNTEAFF. The CDR3 coding sequence is TGTGCCAGCAGCTCCCCGGCACTGAACACTGAAGCTTTCTTT.

The genes are TRBV20-1 and TRBJ2-5; D could derive from TRBD1 or TRBD2 (7 bases each). The CDR3 spans 16 residues. With 1 base removed from V and 5 bases from J, the gap between germline ends came to 20 bases. Germline CDR1 and CDR2: DFQATT and SNEGSKA (reference sequence). The CDR3 nucleotides read TGCAGTGCTAGAGGTCCCCAGGGGGGGGTAGGGGAGACCCAGTACTTC. Translation: CSARGPQGGVGETQYF.

This clonotype was found a few times. The germline gene is not matched at one end of the junction; a read error may be the cause. The chain uses TRBV3-1 and TRBJ1-2; TRBD1 is a possible D gene (5 bases). Germline V gene sequence: CDR1 LGHDT, CDR2 YNNKEL (reference sequence). CDR3 length equals 15 residues. Here the CDR3 DNA reads TGTGCCAGCAGCCAGACAGTTACCTCTAACGATGGCTACACCTTC. It codes for CASSQTVTSNDGYTF.

Ten or more counts support this clonotype. V and J are TRBV28 and TRBJ2-5; D gene uncertain. The CDR3 length is 15 residues. Between the trimmed V and J ends, which lost 5 bases and 2 bases, there was a span of 15 bases. From germline, CDR1 is MDHEN and CDR2 SYDVKM. The CDR3: CASSPSGLRQETQYF. CDR3 nucleotides: TGTGCCAGCAGTCCCTCCGGATTGAGGCAAGAGACCCAGTACTTC.

This clonotype was detected a few times. This chain joins TRBV19 and TRBJ2-1; 7 nucleotides align to TRBD1. The CDR3 loop spans 13 amino acids. The germline CDR1 and CDR2 sequences are LNHDA and SQIVND (reference sequence). V dropped 5 bases and J dropped 8; count of bases not matched to a gene: 6. The CDR3 sequence: CASSPRGPDEQFF. In DNA, the CDR3 is TGTGCCAGTAGTCCAAGGGGGCCTGATGAGCAGTTCTTC.

This clonotype was counted only a few times. The chain joins TRBV7-9 to TRBJ2-1, with TRBD1 matching over 8 bases. V gave up 1 base and J gave up 2 bases; unmatched junction bases: 4. The CDR3 extends over 16 amino acids. From germline, CDR1 is SEHNR and CDR2 FQNEAQ (reference sequence). DNA of the CDR3: TGTGCCAGCAGCTTAGATGGGACAGGCCCCTACAATGAGCAGTTCTTC. Protein sequence: CASSLDGTGPYNEQFF.

This clonotype was observed many times. V gene TRBV3-1 combines with J gene TRBJ1-6, with 9 positions matching TRBD1. The trim removed 4 bases at V and 7 bases at J, leaving 5 bases unmatched. In germline, CDR1 is LGHDT, CDR2 YNNKEL (reference sequence). This CDR3 contains 15 residues. CDR3 DNA sequence: TGTGCCAGCAGCCGAGTGACAGGGGGAAATTCACCCCTCCACTTT. Translation: CASSRVTGGNSPLHF.

This clonotype has ten or more counts. The chain joins TRBV30 to TRBJ2-6, with D unclear. Germline CDR1 and CDR2: GTSNPN and SVGIG (reference sequence). The length of the CDR3 is 14 residues. V shed 0 bases and J shed 0 bases, with 3 bases lying between them. CDR3 sequence reads: CAWSVNSGANVLTF. CDR3 nucleotide sequence: TGTGCCTGGAGTGTAAACTCTGGGGCCAACGTCCTGACTTTC.

There are many counts of this clonotype. The chain links TRBV6-2 or TRBV6-3 to TRBJ2-5; TRBD1 might be the D (6 bases). CDR1 MNHEY and CDR2 SVGEGT come from the germline V gene. V was trimmed by 0 bases and J by 5 bases, leaving 16 bases between them. The CDR3 runs to 16 residues. CDR3 sequence (DNA): TGTGCCAGCAGTTACTCGGGGGCTGGCTTAGCGGAGACCCAGTACTTC. It codes for CASSYSGAGLAETQYF.

This clonotype showed up many times. The rearrangement links TRBV11-2 to TRBJ2-1; D uncertain. The CDR3 is 13 residues long. Trimming took 3 bases from V and 9 from J, leaving 12 bases between them. Germline CDR1 is SGHAT and CDR2 is FQNNGV. CDR3 nucleotides: TGTGCCAGCAGCTTCTTCACCTGGCCTGAGCAGTTCTTC. Translating gives CASSFFTWPEQFF.

Many counts were recorded for this clonotype. The rearrangement links TRBV18 to TRBJ1-3; TRBD1 aligns across 9 bases. CDR1 and CDR2 (germline): KGHSH, LQKENI. J lost 3 bases, V lost 2 bases, and 2 bases had no gene match. The CDR3 contains 15 residues. The CDR3 DNA reads as TGTGCCAGCTCACCAGGGACAGGGAATGGAAACACCATATATTTT. It translates to CASSPGTGNGNTIYF.

The chain recombines TRBV5-1 with TRBJ1-2; possible D gene TRBD1, 5 bases. The germline gives CDR1 SGHRS, CDR2 YFSETQ. The CDR3 runs to 14 residues. Deletions cut 4 bases from V and 2 bases from J, with 12 bases between. In nucleotides, the CDR3 is TGCGCCAGCAGCAGAGGCGGGGACAACTATGGCTACACCTTC. This gives the protein CASSRGGDNYGYTF.

This clonotype was counted ten times or more. The chain has TRBV27 and TRBJ2-1; no firm D call. Germline CDR1 and CDR2: MNHEY and SMNVEV (reference sequence). This CDR3 has 15 amino acids. V was trimmed by 2 bases and J by 6 bases, leaving 14 bases between them. CDR3 sequence (DNA): TGTGCCAGCAGTTTAAGGCACCCAAGCCCCAATGAGCAGTTCTTC. Translation: CASSLRHPSPNEQFF.

This clonotype has at least ten counts. The genes are TRBV20-1 and TRBJ1-1, with a tentative D call TRBD1 (6 bases). This CDR3 has 14 residues. V gave up 3 bases and J gave up 5 bases, with 16 bases separating them. Germline V lookup: CDR1 DFQATT, CDR2 SNEGSKA (reference sequence). The DNA of the CDR3 is TGCAGTGCTAGTCCCCGAACAGGGAGGACTGAAGCTTTCTTT. Translating gives CSASPRTGRTEAFF.

This clonotype was picked up one time. The chain uses TRBV7-9 and TRBJ2-3, with D perhaps TRBD2 (7 bases). Germline CDR1 reads SEHNR; CDR2 reads FQNEAQ (reference sequence). This CDR3 contains 16 residues. Trimming took 3 bases from V and 5 from J, leaving 18 bases between them. The CDR3, as DNA: TGTGCCAGCAGCTTGGGGAGGGGGGGAGATCAAGATACGCAGTATTTT. Protein product: CASSLGRGGDQDTQYF. The full variable domain, with the rest looked up from reference TRBV7-9 and TRBJ2-3, is DTGVSQNPRHKITKRGQNVTFRCDPISEHNRLYWYRQTLGQGPEFLTYFQNEAQLEKSRLLSDRFSAERPKGSFSTLEIQRTEQGDSAMYLCASSLGRGGDQDTQYFGPGTRLTVL.

Points on this clonotype: A read error may account for a junction end that differs from germline. This chain connects TRBV5-5 to TRBJ1-1; D remains unclear. This CDR3 is 15 amino acids long. Per the germline V gene, CDR1 is SGHKS and CDR2 is YYEKEE (reference sequence). Written as DNA, the CDR3 is TGTGCCAACAGCTTGGTCATCCAGGTGAACACTGAAGCTTTCTTT. Translating it yields CANSLVIQVNTEAFF.

Concerning this clonotype itself: Being one base from a much bigger clone, this may be a read error. The chain employs TRBV15 and TRBJ2-3; D ambiguous. V was shortened by 3 bases and J by 3 bases, with 13 bases between the two germline ends. Germline V lookup: CDR1 LNHNV, CDR2 YYDKDF (reference sequence). This CDR3 is built from 15 residues. CDR3 in amino acids: CATSRGRNPTDTQYF. The CDR3 DNA follows: TGTGCCACCAGCAGGGGCAGGAATCCGACAGATACGCAGTATTTT.

The rearrangement joins TRBV2 to TRBJ1-3; 8 nucleotides align to TRBD1. The V gene end was trimmed by 5 bases and the J gene end by 0 bases; junction bases not matched to a gene: 3. The CDR3 length is 15 residues. CDR1 and CDR2 from the germline V gene are SNHLY and FYNNEI. The DNA for the CDR3 is TGTGCCAGCAGTTCCCAGGGGGCCTCTGGAAACACCATATATTTT. Protein sequence: CASSSQGASGNTIYF.

This clonotype came up many times. CDR3 amino acids: CSARGGGTSGSWGSYEQYF. DNA for the CDR3: TGCAGTGCTAGAGGGGGGGGGACTAGCGGGAGCTGGGGCTCCTACGAGCAGTACTTC. The gene calls are TRBV20-1 and TRBJ2-7, with 14 bases lining up with TRBD2. The CDR3 spans 19 residues. Germline V lookup: CDR1 DFQATT, CDR2 SNEGSKA (reference sequence). With V trimmed by 1 base and J by 0 bases, 11 bases remained unmatched.

Ten or more counts support this clonotype. The chain carries TRBV7-9 and TRBJ1-1; TRBD1 might be the D (6 bases). The V gene lost 5 bases and the J gene lost 7 bases, with 14 bases spanning the gap. Germline V gene lookup returns CDR1 SEHNR and CDR2 FQNEAQ (reference sequence). The CDR3 consists of 13 residues. The DNA for the CDR3 is TGTGCCAGCAGCCCATCGGGGGCAGTTGAAGCTTTCTTT. Its protein product is CASSPSGAVEAFF.

The chain carries TRBV5-4 and TRBJ2-5; 9 bases map to TRBD2. Trimming took 10 bases from V and 4 from J; bases not matched to a gene: 11. This CDR3 contains 14 residues. Per germline, CDR1 SGHNT and CDR2 YYREEE (reference sequence). This chain's CDR3 is CASGREGRRETQYF. The DNA of the CDR3 is TGTGCCTCAGGGCGGGAGGGCCGGAGAGAGACCCAGTACTTC.